This T cell receptor (beta chain) was sequenced during a study of T-cell reconstitution after alpha-beta-depleted transplantation in children. Study results and limitations: T-cell counts and diversity at one year post-transplant came mainly from newly produced T cells. Several hundred expanded graft clones reportedly supplied alpha-beta T cells about two months after transplant.

The CDR3 has 19 residues. V dropped 0 bases and J dropped 1 base, with 18 bases sitting between them. Germline V gene lookup returns CDR1 SNHLY and CDR2 FYNNEI. This clonotype came up a few times. The antigen is unknown. Unique molecular identifiers were incorporated during preparation of the TCRbeta library. A single record per CDR3 protein comes from TCRdb applying MiXCR to the PCR reads. This table has 300,000 to 350,000 distinct CDR3 sequences, under 20% appearing once. This chain connects TRBV2 to TRBJ2-2, with D perhaps matching TRBD1 or TRBD2 (6 bases each). The sequencing here drew on PBMCs, mostly from graft donor cells, taken 360 days after TCRalphabeta/CD19-depleted stem cell transplant. This TCR derives from a male patient between 2 and 15 years old who had a stem cell transplant for acute lymphoblastic leukemia, so the T cells may come from the graft donor. Here the CDR3 reads CASSEAGGLGPWNTGELFF. In DNA form, the CDR3 reads TGTGCCAGCAGTGAAGCGGGGGGCCTTGGGCCATGGAACACCGGGGAGCTGTTTTTT.